The present TCR beta chain was sequenced within a study of beta chain features in type 1 diabetes. Trimming removed 0 bases from V and 5 bases from J, with 16 bases in between. CDR3 size: 16 residues. Germline V gene lookup returns CDR1 SGDLS and CDR2 YYNGEE. As to this clone: Antigen specificity is unknown.

The study's findings and limits: The VDJ junctions of type 1 diabetes patients carried fewer insertions and more deletions. Within each of all four CD4+ subsets, Type 1 diabetes patients had TCRB CDR3s that were moderately but significantly shorter. Within the patient group, naive, central memory and Treg TCRB repertoires appeared more similar to each other than within healthy donors.

The whole isolated RNA underwent reverse transcription, so sequencing captured expressed TCRB transcripts. Here immunoSEQ multiplex PCR was the method, and the copy in TCRdb shows in-frame clones only, minus some. The table lists about 360,000 clones, around 12% of them singletons. CD45RO/CCR7/CD25/CD127/CD95/CD27 staining was used to isolate CD4+ naive, central memory, regulatory and stem cell-like memory cells by sorting. The sample taken for sequencing was naive CD4+ T cells from blood. The clonotype comes from a woman younger than 35 with type 1 diabetes. The chain is built from TRBV9 and TRBJ2-3; TRBD2 might be the D (5 bases). The CDR3 DNA reads TGTGCCAGCAGCGTAGAAGCGGACTTACTAGGAGATACGCAGTATTTT. This encodes CASSVEADLLGDTQYF. The full variable domain, its missing parts supplied by reference TRBV9 and TRBJ2-3, is DSGVTQTPKHLITATGQRVTLRCSPRSGDLSVYWYQQSLDQGLQFLIQYYNGEERAKGNILERFSAQQFPDLHSELNLSSLELGDSALYFCASSVEADLLGDTQYFGPGTRLTVL.